The 19 T cell receptor beta chains listed next were all sequenced from one sample in a study of blood T cell repertoires in COVID-19. TCRdb keeps only in-frame clones here, not all; method: immunoSEQ multiplex PCR. The table has over 85,000 clones, around four fifths seen once. Specimen: peripheral blood. The receptor set was obtained from a man in his fifties with acute or convalescent COVID-19.

In its sample, this clone was seen a few times. The chain is built from TRBV19 and TRBJ1-1; D not resolved. Per the germline V gene, CDR1 is LNHDA and CDR2 is SQIVND (reference sequence). There are 13 residues in the CDR3. The germline V and J ends were trimmed by 9 bases and 4 bases, with 15 bases remaining between them. CDR3 sequence: CASPSVGSTEAFF. The CDR3 region has the DNA TGTGCCAGCCCCTCAGTGGGCAGCACTGAAGCTTTCTTT. The full variable domain, with the rest looked up from reference TRBV19 and TRBJ1-1, is DGGITQSPKYLFRKEGQNVTLSCEQNLNHDAMYWYRQDPGQGLRLIYYSQIVNDFQKGDIAEGYSVSREKKESFPLTVTSAQKNPTAFYLCASPSVGSTEAFFGQGTRLTVV.

The chain uses TRBV5-6 and TRBJ1-4; 7 positions agree with TRBD1. Trimming took 0 bases from V and 5 from J; bases not matched to a gene: 13. The CDR3 loop spans 18 amino acids. CDR1 and CDR2 from the germline V gene are SGHDT and YYEEEE. The CDR3 nucleotides are TGTGCCAGCAGCTTGGTTCTCAAGACAGGGACCGAGAATGAAAAACTGTTTTTT. Translation: CASSLVLKTGTENEKLFF.

The V call is TRBV10-2, the J call TRBJ2-7, with D perhaps TRBD1 (5 bases). In germline, CDR1 is WSHSY, CDR2 SAAADI. V dropped 5 bases and J dropped 3 bases, with 8 bases sitting between them. CDR3 length: 12 amino acids. CDR3: CASSIGDYEQYF. For the CDR3, the DNA is TGCGCCAGCAGTATAGGGGACTACGAGCAGTACTTC.

The V call is TRBV3-1 (or the pseudogene TRBV3-2), the J call TRBJ2-6; no clear D. Trimming shortened V by 1 base and J by 0 bases, and 16 bases separated the two germline ends. Germline CDR1 reads LGHDT; CDR2 reads YNNKEL (reference sequence). CDR3 length: 19 residues. CDR3 region: CASSQGPSSSSSGANVLTF. CDR3 nucleotides: TGTGCCAGCAGCCAAGGGCCCAGCTCCTCTAGCTCTGGGGCCAACGTCCTGACTTTC.

V is TRBV28 and J is TRBJ2-3, with D uncertain. Germline V gene lookup returns CDR1 MDHEN and CDR2 SYDVKM. Trimming took off 5 bases at V and 0 bases at J, with 12 bases between the two ends. The CDR3 is 15 residues long. This chain's CDR3 is CASSLVDTSTDTQYF. The DNA for the CDR3 is TGTGCCAGCAGTCTAGTGGATACTAGCACAGATACGCAGTATTTT.

This chain connects TRBV5-4 to TRBJ2-1, with D possibly being TRBD1 (6 bases). V dropped 4 bases and J dropped 0 bases, with 14 bases sitting between them. CDR3 length: 16 residues. Germline V lookup: CDR1 SGHNT, CDR2 YYREEE (reference sequence). The CDR3 DNA follows: TGTGCCAGCAGCACCCCGGGACAACTCTCCTACAATGAGCAGTTCTTC. This encodes CASSTPGQLSYNEQFF.

The V gene is TRBV28, the J gene TRBJ2-5; 10 bases align to TRBD2. In germline, CDR1 is MDHEN, CDR2 SYDVKM. The V gene end was trimmed by 3 bases and the J gene end by 4 bases; junction bases not matched to a gene: 2. The length of the CDR3 is 14 residues. CDR3 DNA: TGTGCCAGCAGTTTGCAGCGGGAGGGAGAGACCCAGTACTTC. Its translation: CASSLQREGETQYF. The whole variable domain, remainder taken from reference TRBV28 and TRBJ2-5, is DVKVTQSSRYLVKRTGEKVFLECVQDMDHENMFWYRQDPGLGLRLIYFSYDVKMKEKGDIPEGYSVSREKKERFSLILESASTNQTSMYLCASSLQREGETQYFGPGTRLLVL.

The chain has TRBV30 and TRBJ1-6; 7 positions match TRBD1. The germline CDR1 and CDR2 sequences are GTSNPN and SVGIG (reference sequence). This CDR3 has 13 residues. Trimming at V came to 2 bases and at J to 8 bases, leaving 3 bases not matched to a gene. This CDR3 reads CAWSRQGYSPLHF. The CDR3 bases are TGTGCCTGGAGTAGACAGGGCTATTCACCCCTCCACTTT.

This rearrangement joins TRBV14 to TRBJ2-1; TRBD2 might be the D (5 bases). Germline-derived CDR1 and CDR2 are SGHDN and FVKESK. V was shortened by 1 base and J by 1 base, with 11 bases between the two germline ends. This CDR3 is built from 16 residues. The CDR3 is CASSQAGELSYNEQFF. The CDR3 DNA reads as TGTGCCAGCAGCCAAGCCGGGGAATTATCCTACAATGAGCAGTTCTTC.

The rearrangement joins TRBV6-1 to TRBJ1-4; the match to TRBD1 covers 9 bases. Germline lookup yields CDR1 MNHNS and CDR2 SASEGT. J gave up 6 bases and V 3 bases, and 8 bases lay outside the gene matches. The CDR3 totals 16 residues. The CDR3: CASSDATGGRDEKLFF. CDR3 DNA sequence: TGTGCCAGCAGTGATGCCACAGGGGGCCGGGATGAAAAACTGTTTTTT.

This chain connects TRBV10-1 to TRBJ2-7, with a possible D match to TRBD1 (5 bases). CDR1 is WNHNN and CDR2 is SYGVQD in the germline V gene (reference sequence). V was cut by 3 bases and J by 7 bases, with 13 bases left in between. This CDR3 has 13 amino acids. The CDR3: CASSDRPGHEQYF. CDR3 sequence (DNA): TGCGCCAGCAGTGATCGGCCAGGGCATGAGCAGTACTTC.

The chain employs TRBV25-1 and TRBJ1-1; D ambiguous. The CDR3 contains 13 residues. Germline V CDR1 and CDR2: MGHDK, SYGVNS. V was pared by 3 bases and J by 1 base, with 6 bases between. CDR3 residues: CASSDIGNTEAFF. The CDR3 nucleotides are TGTGCCAGCAGTGACATCGGGAACACTGAAGCTTTCTTT.

This chain links TRBV10-3 with TRBJ1-3; unclear D gene. The CDR3 has 18 residues. V was trimmed by 4 bases and J by 3 bases, leaving 22 bases between them. Germline lookup yields CDR1 ENHRY and CDR2 SYGVKD. The CDR3 region is CAISGALLGGVFGNTIYF. CDR3 DNA sequence: TGTGCCATCAGTGGAGCTTTGTTAGGCGGTGTTTTTGGAAACACCATATATTTT.

The chain recombines TRBV4-3 with TRBJ2-4, with 9 bases lining up with TRBD1. The CDR3 loop spans 15 amino acids. Germline V CDR1 and CDR2: LGHNA, YSLEER. Trimming took 0 bases from V and 4 from J; bases not matched to a gene: 1. The CDR3 here is CASSQEGTGKNIQYF. In DNA, the CDR3 is TGCGCCAGCAGCCAAGAGGGGACAGGGAAAAACATTCAGTACTTC.

V is TRBV5-5 and J is TRBJ2-7; 16 nucleotides line up with TRBD2. The CDR3 covers 16 residues. The trim removed 4 bases at V and 2 bases at J, leaving 3 bases unmatched. Germline V gene lookup returns CDR1 SGHKS and CDR2 YYEKEE (reference sequence). The CDR3 region is CASSAGTSGGAYEQYF. The CDR3 coding sequence is TGTGCCAGCAGCGCCGGGACTAGCGGGGGGGCCTACGAGCAGTACTTC.

J is TRBJ2-7 and V is TRBV3-1 (or the pseudogene TRBV3-2), with TRBD1 identical over 8 bases. With V trimmed by 0 bases and J by 1 base, 5 bases remained unmatched. Germline V gene sequence: CDR1 LGHDT, CDR2 YNNKEL (reference sequence). CDR3 length: 16 amino acids. The chain's CDR3 is CASSQDRRGRSYEQYF. Here the CDR3 DNA reads TGTGCCAGCAGCCAAGATCGCAGGGGGCGATCCTACGAGCAGTACTTC.

The chain's CDR3 is CASSEGQGSSYEQYF. CDR3 nucleotide sequence: TGCGCCAGCAGTGAGGGGCAGGGAAGCTCCTACGAGCAGTACTTC. The chain is built from TRBV10-2 and TRBJ2-7; weak D call: TRBD1 (5 bases). The CDR3 extends over 15 amino acids. The germline gives CDR1 WSHSY, CDR2 SAAADI. V was clipped by 2 bases and J by 0 bases, with 11 bases between them.

This clone was detected only a few times. The rearrangement uses TRBV3-1 (or the pseudogene TRBV3-2) and TRBJ2-3; D not resolved. The CDR3 length is 14 residues. From germline, CDR1 is LGHDT and CDR2 YNNKEL (reference sequence). The V end was cut by 4 bases, the J end by 0 bases, with 8 bases between. CDR3 protein: CASSPRSSTDTQYF. As DNA, the CDR3 is TGTGCCAGCAGCCCCCGGTCCAGCACAGATACGCAGTATTTT.

This clone is a singleton in its sample. The rearrangement uses TRBV5-4 and TRBJ1-1; possibly TRBD1 for D (6 bases). Germline V gene data show CDR1 as SGHNT and CDR2 as YYREEE (reference sequence). Deletions cut 4 bases from V and 1 base from J, with 11 bases between. The CDR3 has 14 residues. DNA of the CDR3: TGTGCCAGCAGCCAGGGACAACCGAACACTGAAGCTTTCTTT. Amino acids: CASSQGQPNTEAFF. Based on the CDR3 plus reference TRBV5-4 and TRBJ1-1, the full variable domain is ETGVTQSPTHLIKTRGQQVTLRCSSQSGHNTVSWYQQALGQGPQFIFQYYREEENGRGNFPPRFSGLQFPNYSSELNVNALELDDSALYLCASSQGQPNTEAFFGQGTRLTVV.